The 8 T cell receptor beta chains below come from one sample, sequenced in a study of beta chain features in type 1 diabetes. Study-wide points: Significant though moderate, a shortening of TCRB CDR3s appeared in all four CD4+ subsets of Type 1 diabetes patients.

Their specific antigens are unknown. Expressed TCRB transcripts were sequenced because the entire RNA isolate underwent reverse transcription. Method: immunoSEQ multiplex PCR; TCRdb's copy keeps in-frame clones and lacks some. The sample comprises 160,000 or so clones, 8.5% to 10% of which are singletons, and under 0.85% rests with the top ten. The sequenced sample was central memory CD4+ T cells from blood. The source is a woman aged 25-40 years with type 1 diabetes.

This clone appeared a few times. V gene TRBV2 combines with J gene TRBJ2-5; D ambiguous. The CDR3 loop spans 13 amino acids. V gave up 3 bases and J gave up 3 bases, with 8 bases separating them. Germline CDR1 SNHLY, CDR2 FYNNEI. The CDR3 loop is CASSEYREETQYF. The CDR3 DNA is TGTGCCAGCAGTGAGTACAGAGAAGAGACCCAGTACTTC.

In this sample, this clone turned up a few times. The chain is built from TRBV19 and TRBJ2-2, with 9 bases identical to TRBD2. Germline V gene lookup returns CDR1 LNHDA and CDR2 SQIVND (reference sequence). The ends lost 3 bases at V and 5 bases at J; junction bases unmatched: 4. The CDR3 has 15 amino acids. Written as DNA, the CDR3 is TGTGCCAGTAGTATTCCCAGCGGGGGGACCGGGGAGCTGTTTTTT. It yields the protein CASSIPSGGTGELFF.

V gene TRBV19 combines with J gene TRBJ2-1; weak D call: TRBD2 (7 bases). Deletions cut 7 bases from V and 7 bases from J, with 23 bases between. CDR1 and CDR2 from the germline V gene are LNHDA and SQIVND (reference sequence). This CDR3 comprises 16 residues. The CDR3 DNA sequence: TGTGCCAGTACCTCCAGAGGGGGAGGGGTTTCAAATGAGCAGTTCTTC. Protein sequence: CASTSRGGGVSNEQFF.

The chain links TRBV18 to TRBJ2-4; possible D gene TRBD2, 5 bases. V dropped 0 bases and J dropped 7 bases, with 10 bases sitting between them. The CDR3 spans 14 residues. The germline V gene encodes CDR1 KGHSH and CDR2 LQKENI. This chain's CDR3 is CASSPPTGLNIQYF. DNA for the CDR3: TGTGCCAGCTCACCACCTACGGGGTTGAACATTCAGTACTTC.

CDR3 sequence reads: CASDPAGVNSPLHF. In DNA form, the CDR3 reads TGTGCCAGTGACCCGGCAGGGGTTAATTCACCCCTCCACTTT. The V and J genes are TRBV7-9 and TRBJ1-6, with D possibly being TRBD1 (6 bases). Germline assignment: CDR1 SEHNR and CDR2 FQNEAQ (reference sequence). V gave up 9 bases and J gave up 6 bases, with 15 bases separating them. CDR3 length: 14 residues. The complete variable domain, with remaining parts taken from reference TRBV7-9 and TRBJ1-6, reads DTGVSQNPRHKITKRGQNVTFRCDPISEHNRLYWYRQTLGQGPEFLTYFQNEAQLEKSRLLSDRFSAERPKGSFSTLEIQRTEQGDSAMYLCASDPAGVNSPLHFGNGTRLTVT.

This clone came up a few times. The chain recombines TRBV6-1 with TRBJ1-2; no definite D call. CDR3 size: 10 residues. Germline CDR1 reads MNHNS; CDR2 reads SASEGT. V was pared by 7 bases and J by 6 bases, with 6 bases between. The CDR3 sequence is CASISHGYTF. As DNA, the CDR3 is TGTGCCAGCATTAGCCATGGCTACACCTTC.

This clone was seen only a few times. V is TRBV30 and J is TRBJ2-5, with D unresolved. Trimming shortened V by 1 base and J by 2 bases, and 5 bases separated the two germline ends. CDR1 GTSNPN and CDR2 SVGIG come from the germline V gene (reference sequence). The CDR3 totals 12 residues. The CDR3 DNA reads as TGTGCCTGGAGTGCTCTACAAGAGACCCAGTACTTC. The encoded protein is CAWSALQETQYF.

CDR3 in amino acids: CASSPNPGDLNEQFF. CDR3 DNA sequence: TGTGCCAGCTCCCCAAATCCAGGCGACCTCAATGAGCAGTTCTTC. V gene TRBV18 combines with J gene TRBJ2-1; no clear D. Trimming removed 6 bases at V and 6 bases at J, with 18 bases between. Germline V gives CDR1 KGHSH, CDR2 LQKENI. CDR3 size: 15 residues.